This T cell receptor (beta chain) was sequenced for a study of shared clonotypes between healthy human individuals (TCRdb year 2020). Notes on the research overall: A couple of women and three men aged 18 to 49 years were included in the cohort. Blood TCR repertoires of four to six healthy adults were deeply sequenced to estimate repertoire size and the extent of clonotype sharing between individuals. To increase sequencing depth and limit assay-specific biases, TCR repertoire library preparation and sequencing were carried out by different laboratories using diverse techniques. Each donor's leukapheresis produced roughly between roughly 0.85 and 9.5 billion PBMCs.

Using the deep immunoSEQ assay, multiplex PCR amplified TCR CDR3 regions from genomic DNA. Genomic DNA extracted from each cell subset was distributed evenly over all wells of several immunoSEQ 96-well plates, and each plate served as one replicate. For unsorted PBMC, each replicate PCR was loaded with 250 to 300 ng genomic DNA, equivalent to approximately 33,000 T cell genomes. Unsorted PBMC genomic DNA was sequenced across ten immunoSEQ deep assay plates. Purified libraries were measured with a Qubit 3.0 fluorometer, size-checked on a Bioanalyzer 2100, and measured again with the KAPA Library Quantification kit. Every immunoSEQ 96-well plate was sequenced on a dedicated single-read 150-cycle Illumina NextSeq 550 flow cell. Concerning the study's data processing: Because the immunoSEQ output included only junctional sequences and no quality scores, the filtering could not be the same as the filtering used for full-length reads. To assign V/J genes and CDR3, sequences were annotated using PyIR, a Python wrapper for IgBLAST v1.9, with IMGT germline references. Reads were removed for weak V/J assignments (E-value above 1e-6), missing CDR3, stop codons, out-of-frame junctions, or ambiguous translated residues. A V3J clonotype was defined by an identical inferred V gene, J gene, and CDR3 amino acid sequence. The percentage overlap between two repertoires was calculated by dividing the number of shared unique clonotypes by the size of the smaller repertoire. RTK rarefaction, the Chao1 estimator, and Recon v2.1 estimates of unobserved clonotypes were used to assess repertoire richness. TCRdb obtained this table from immuneACCESS and retained in-frame rearrangements with V and J assigned. These tables miss some clones; where compared with another copy, unresolved V genes account for less than half of the shortfall, and the remainder is unexplained. The V and J calls and the clone size are those of that table, but D and trimming were determined from the DNA. The table for this sample lists approximately 500,000 clones; roughly 80% of them were counted only once. The ten largest clones take up over 9.5% of the sample.

For this clone: Its cognate antigen has yet to be identified. Per-base quality was not reported, and no clone a single base away is much larger than it.

The donors were healthy, HIV-negative adults with no recently reported acute infections or vaccinations. All donors were Caucasian adults living in Nashville, Tennessee, USA. For unsorted samples, some 90 million PBMCs were counted, and genomic DNA was extracted using the QIAamp DNA Blood Mini kit. After blood collection by leukapheresis, PBMCs were isolated using Ficoll-Histopaque density gradient centrifugation and then cryopreserved in the vapor phase of liquid nitrogen. General study outcomes and caveats: Based on pairwise subsampling, the degree of clonotype sharing among donors was expected to be affected by sequencing depth. The small number of donors limited the genetic and exposure-history diversity represented. Sampling was restricted to blood, and TCR repertoires in tissues likely differ from the TCR repertoires found in blood.

The germline V gene (reference sequence) gives CDR1 as MNHEY and CDR2 as SMNVEV. V is pruned by 3 bases and J by 3 bases, leaving 12 bases of the junction without a gene match. From the cysteine through the phenylalanine, the CDR3 covers 19 amino acids. Only the CDR3 DNA stays, 57 bases, in frame from base 1. The sequenced sample consisted of PBMCs. The TCR was taken from a woman aged 40 to 50 in good health. Some clones in this sample may be carry-over from other donors' samples. The sequence is built from TRBV27 and TRBJ2-2, with 11 middle bases fitting TRBD2. The base sequence is TGTGCCAGCAGTTTCGGGGGGCAGACTAGCGGGACCTACACCGGGGAGCTGTTTTTT. Its product reads: CASSFGGQTSGTYTGELFF.